This TCR beta chain came from a study of T-cell reconstitution after alpha-beta-depleted transplantation in children. Preparation of the TCRbeta library was carried out with unique molecular identifiers. TCRdb reprocessed the PCR reads with MiXCR, giving one entry per CDR3 protein. The table shows roughly 240,000 distinct CDR3 sequences, with 8.2% occurring only once. The study, taken as a whole, reports: Surviving recipient cells, namely T cells and thymic progenitors, were the source of high day-60 TCRbeta diversity in some patients. After transplant, at about two months, alpha-beta T cells were reportedly derived from several hundred expanded graft clones. Hyperexpanded clones declined; after one year, newly produced T cells mostly supplied diversity.

This clonotype was counted a few times. The antigen remains unidentified. V dropped 1 base and J dropped 2 bases, with 6 bases sitting between them. Germline CDR1 is MDHEN and CDR2 is SYDVKM. This CDR3 comprises 13 residues. Specimen: PBMCs, mostly from graft donor cells, collected 180 days after TCRalphabeta/CD19-depleted stem cell transplant. This sequence joins TRBV28 and TRBJ2-7; D unresolved. The TCR was taken from a male patient younger than 18 who had a stem cell transplant for acute lymphoblastic leukemia, so the T cells may come from the graft donor. The CDR3 DNA is TGTGCCAGCAGTTTATTACCCCCCTACGAGCAGTACTTC. Translation gives CASSLLPPYEQYF.